This is a list of T cell receptor beta chains from one sample in a study of T-cell reconstitution after alpha-beta-depleted transplantation in children. TCRdb passed the PCR reads through MiXCR, listing each CDR3 protein once. The data show 90,000 to 100,000 distinct CDR3 sequences, about a quarter seen once. The specimen was PBMCs, collected before TCRalphabeta/CD19-depleted stem cell transplant. The receptors derive from a boy between 2 and 10 years old with acute lymphoblastic leukemia, due to receive a stem cell transplant. The CDR3 runs from the conserved cysteine through the conserved F or W. A D gene is named only where the DNA matches it firmly. Clone size is given for some rows only: seen once, a few or many times, or a class if the clone is expanded.

j_gene: TRBJ2-1; abundance: NA; d_gene: NA; v_gene: TRBV6-4; CDR3nt: TGTGCCAGCAGTGACGGCGGAGGGGCCGATGAGCAGTTCTTC; CDR3aa: CASSDGGGADEQFF
j_gene: TRBJ2-5; abundance: many; d_gene: NA; v_gene: TRBV20-1; CDR3nt: TGCAGTGCTAAGTGGGAGACCCAGTACTTC; CDR3aa: CSAKWETQYF
j_gene: TRBJ2-1; abundance: NA; d_gene: NA; v_gene: TRBV7-9; CDR3nt: TGTGCCAGCCAGGGGGGGAGACTAAATGAGCAGTTCTTC; CDR3aa: CASQGGRLNEQFF
j_gene: TRBJ1-1; abundance: few; d_gene: NA; v_gene: TRBV5-1; CDR3nt: TGCGCCAGCAGCTTGGTAGGATCTTTCAACACTGAAGCTTTCTTT; CDR3aa: CASSLVGSFNTEAFF
j_gene: TRBJ2-1; abundance: many; d_gene: TRBD2; v_gene: TRBV29-1; CDR3nt: TGCAGCGTTCGCCAGCGGGGAGGAGGCAATGAGCAGTTCTTC; CDR3aa: CSVRQRGGGNEQFF
j_gene: TRBJ2-5; abundance: NA; d_gene: NA; v_gene: TRBV20-1; CDR3nt: TGCAGTGCTATGGGTGGGGGAGAGACCCAGTACTTC; CDR3aa: CSAMGGGETQYF
j_gene: TRBJ2-7; abundance: once; d_gene: TRBD1; v_gene: TRBV18; CDR3nt: TGTGCCAGCTCCCAAAGGGACAGGGTTTACGAGCAGTACTTC; CDR3aa: CASSQRDRVYEQYF
j_gene: TRBJ2-7; abundance: few; d_gene: NA; v_gene: TRBV7-2; CDR3nt: TGTGCCAGCAGCTTAACTGGACAGTCTGCCTACGAGCAGTACTTC; CDR3aa: CASSLTGQSAYEQYF
j_gene: TRBJ2-3; abundance: NA; d_gene: NA; v_gene: TRBV18; CDR3nt: TGTGCCAGCTCACCACCGGGATACGAACGCACAGATACGCAGTATTTT; CDR3aa: CASSPPGYERTDTQYF
j_gene: TRBJ2-5; abundance: few; d_gene: TRBD2; v_gene: TRBV3-1; CDR3nt: TGTGCCAGCAGCCTGGTGACTAGCGGAGGGCCGGGGTACTTC; CDR3aa: CASSLVTSGGPGYF
j_gene: TRBJ1-1; abundance: NA; d_gene: TRBD1; v_gene: TRBV12-3/TRBV12-4; CDR3nt: TGTGCCAGCAGCCAGGGACAGGGAAACACTGAAGCTTTCTTT; CDR3aa: CASSQGQGNTEAFF
j_gene: TRBJ2-3; abundance: NA; d_gene: TRBD2; v_gene: TRBV27; CDR3nt: TGTGCCAGCAGTTTGACCAGACTAGCGGGCACAGATACGCAGTATTTT; CDR3aa: CASSLTRLAGTDTQYF
j_gene: TRBJ2-3; abundance: few; d_gene: TRBD2; v_gene: TRBV20-1; CDR3nt: TGCAGTGCTAGAGTAGCGGGAGCGGCAGATACGCAGTATTTT; CDR3aa: CSARVAGAADTQYF
j_gene: TRBJ2-1; abundance: NA; d_gene: NA; v_gene: TRBV28; CDR3nt: TGTGCCAGCAGTTTAGGAGCAGGAAAATACAATGAGCAGTTCTTC; CDR3aa: CASSLGAGKYNEQFF
j_gene: TRBJ2-4; abundance: few; d_gene: NA; v_gene: TRBV9; CDR3nt: TGTGCCAGCAGCGTAGACACAGGGTGGGGCATTCAGTACTTC; CDR3aa: CASSVDTGWGIQYF
j_gene: TRBJ2-1; abundance: NA; d_gene: NA; v_gene: TRBV5-4; CDR3nt: TGTGCCAGCAGCTTGGGGCACTACCGGAGGGCGGAGCAGTTCTTC; CDR3aa: CASSLGHYRRAEQFF
j_gene: TRBJ2-7; abundance: few; d_gene: TRBD2; v_gene: TRBV10-3; CDR3nt: TGTGCCATCAGTGAGTCGGGACTAGCGTCCTACGAGCAGTACTTC; CDR3aa: CAISESGLASYEQYF
j_gene: TRBJ2-7; abundance: few; d_gene: NA; v_gene: TRBV3-1; CDR3nt: TGTGCCAGCAGCCAAGCACTAGCCTACGAGCAGTACTTC; CDR3aa: CASSQALAYEQYF
j_gene: TRBJ2-5; abundance: few; d_gene: NA; v_gene: TRBV6-1; CDR3nt: TGTGCCAGCACCCGCGACCCGGGGGAGACCCAGTACTTC; CDR3aa: CASTRDPGETQYF
j_gene: TRBJ2-3; abundance: many; d_gene: TRBD2; v_gene: TRBV5-1; CDR3nt: TGCGCCAGCAGCTTGCCTAGCGGAGGTGGGATCACAGATACGCAGTATTTT; CDR3aa: CASSLPSGGGITDTQYF
j_gene: TRBJ2-7; abundance: few; d_gene: NA; v_gene: TRBV3-1; CDR3nt: TGTGCCAGCAGCCAAGCGTGGCGGGGAGCCTACGAGCAGTACTTC; CDR3aa: CASSQAWRGAYEQYF
j_gene: TRBJ1-1; abundance: NA; d_gene: NA; v_gene: TRBV20-1; CDR3nt: TGCAGTGCTAGAAGGTCGGGCGCTGAAGCTTTCTTT; CDR3aa: CSARRSGAEAFF
j_gene: TRBJ2-2; abundance: few; d_gene: NA; v_gene: TRBV5-1; CDR3nt: TGCGCCAGCAGCTTGGCCAGGAACACCGGGGAGCTGTTTTTT; CDR3aa: CASSLARNTGELFF
j_gene: TRBJ1-6; abundance: NA; d_gene: NA; v_gene: TRBV5-6; CDR3nt: TGTGCCAGCAGCTTGGGACCAGATAATTCACCCCTCCACTTT; CDR3aa: CASSLGPDNSPLHF
j_gene: TRBJ2-1; abundance: NA; d_gene: NA; v_gene: TRBV28; CDR3nt: TGTGCCAGCAGTTTGAGGCTTGAGCAGTTCTTC; CDR3aa: CASSLRLEQFF
j_gene: TRBJ2-1; abundance: NA; d_gene: NA; v_gene: TRBV3-1; CDR3nt: TGTGCCAGCAGCCAGACCCGGGGGAATGAGCAGTTCTTC; CDR3aa: CASSQTRGNEQFF
j_gene: TRBJ2-3; abundance: few; d_gene: NA; v_gene: TRBV20-1; CDR3nt: TGCAGTGCTACCCCCCAACGGAGGGCCAATACGCAGTATTTT; CDR3aa: CSATPQRRANTQYF
j_gene: TRBJ2-6; abundance: NA; d_gene: NA; v_gene: TRBV7-9; CDR3nt: TGTGCCAGCACCACCCTAGGGGGTGACAACGTCCTGACTTTC; CDR3aa: CASTTLGGDNVLTF
j_gene: TRBJ2-3; abundance: NA; d_gene: TRBD2; v_gene: TRBV29-1; CDR3nt: TGCAGCGTTGTGCCTAGCGGAGGGAGCACAGATACGCAGTATTTT; CDR3aa: CSVVPSGGSTDTQYF
j_gene: TRBJ2-5; abundance: NA; d_gene: TRBD2; v_gene: TRBV5-6; CDR3nt: TGTGCCAGCAGCTTGACACTAGCGGGAGTTGAGACCCAGTACTTC; CDR3aa: CASSLTLAGVETQYF
j_gene: TRBJ2-1; abundance: few; d_gene: TRBD2; v_gene: TRBV28; CDR3nt: TGTGCCAGCAGTTTCGGGAGGGATTACAATGAGCAGTTCTTC; CDR3aa: CASSFGRDYNEQFF
j_gene: TRBJ2-5; abundance: many; d_gene: NA; v_gene: TRBV5-6; CDR3nt: TGCGCCAGCAGCCTCAGAGGCCAAGAGACCCAGTACTTC; CDR3aa: CASSLRGQETQYF
j_gene: TRBJ1-3; abundance: NA; d_gene: NA; v_gene: TRBV20-1; CDR3nt: TGCAGTGCTAGAGAACGAGGTGGAAACACCATATATTTT; CDR3aa: CSARERGGNTIYF
j_gene: TRBJ1-5; abundance: NA; d_gene: NA; v_gene: TRBV4-1; CDR3nt: TGCGCCAGCAGCCAAGAAGGTACAGAAAATCAGCCCCAGCATTTT; CDR3aa: CASSQEGTENQPQHF
j_gene: TRBJ2-1; abundance: NA; d_gene: NA; v_gene: TRBV24-1; CDR3nt: TGTGCCACCAGTGATTTACTACAAGGGACCGCGCAGTTCTTC; CDR3aa: CATSDLLQGTAQFF
j_gene: TRBJ2-7; abundance: few; d_gene: TRBD2; v_gene: TRBV7-2; CDR3nt: TGTGCCAGCAGCTCCTTGATACTAGCGGCCTACGAGCAGTACTTC; CDR3aa: CASSSLILAAYEQYF
j_gene: TRBJ1-2; abundance: NA; d_gene: NA; v_gene: TRBV10-2; CDR3nt: TGCGCCAGCAAAGACACTGGGGGCTACTATGGCTACACCTTC; CDR3aa: CASKDTGGYYGYTF
j_gene: TRBJ2-2; abundance: NA; d_gene: TRBD2; v_gene: TRBV27; CDR3nt: TGTGCCAGCAGTCCCACCGGGGCTAGCGGATTCTGGGAGCTGTTTTTT; CDR3aa: CASSPTGASGFWELFF
j_gene: TRBJ2-1; abundance: once; d_gene: TRBD2; v_gene: TRBV25-1; CDR3nt: TGTGCCAGCAGCTACTCTAGCGGGGTCTACAATGAGCAGTTCTTC; CDR3aa: CASSYSSGVYNEQFF
j_gene: TRBJ2-7; abundance: few; d_gene: NA; v_gene: TRBV5-5; CDR3nt: TGTGCCAGCAGCCTCAGTTCTAGGTGGGCCTACGAGCAGTACTTC; CDR3aa: CASSLSSRWAYEQYF
j_gene: TRBJ2-1; abundance: many; d_gene: NA; v_gene: TRBV11-2; CDR3nt: TGTGCCAGCAGCAGTCGCGGGCAGGGAAATGAGCAGTTCTTC; CDR3aa: CASSSRGQGNEQFF
j_gene: TRBJ2-4; abundance: NA; d_gene: NA; v_gene: TRBV28; CDR3nt: TGTGCCAGCAGTAGGGGTCGTCAGAAAAAAAACATTCAGTACTTC; CDR3aa: CASSRGRQKKNIQYF
j_gene: TRBJ2-3; abundance: few; d_gene: NA; v_gene: TRBV12-3/TRBV12-4; CDR3nt: TGTGCCAGCACCGAGGAGTCTGCTTACACAGATACGCAGTATTTT; CDR3aa: CASTEESAYTDTQYF
j_gene: TRBJ2-5; abundance: once; d_gene: TRBD2; v_gene: TRBV20-1; CDR3nt: TGCAGTGCTTTGATTACGGGACTAGTACAAGAGACCCAGTACTTC; CDR3aa: CSALITGLVQETQYF
j_gene: TRBJ2-1; abundance: NA; d_gene: TRBD1; v_gene: TRBV7-2; CDR3nt: TGTGCCAGCAGAACGGGACAGGGGACCCGGGGGGGAGCCTCCTACAATGAGCAGTTCTTC; CDR3aa: CASRTGQGTRGGASYNEQFF
j_gene: TRBJ2-6; abundance: NA; d_gene: TRBD1; v_gene: TRBV14; CDR3nt: TGTGCCAGCAGCCTCACAGGGGTGAAATACTCTGGGGCCAACGTCCTGACTTTC; CDR3aa: CASSLTGVKYSGANVLTF
j_gene: TRBJ2-3; abundance: few; d_gene: TRBD1; v_gene: TRBV5-1; CDR3nt: TGCGCCAGCAGCTTGGTTGTCGAGGGGGCCACAGATACGCAGTATTTT; CDR3aa: CASSLVVEGATDTQYF
j_gene: TRBJ2-1; abundance: NA; d_gene: NA; v_gene: TRBV12-3/TRBV12-4; CDR3nt: TGTGCCAGCAGTTTAGCCATGGGGACATACAATGAGCAGTTCTTC; CDR3aa: CASSLAMGTYNEQFF
j_gene: TRBJ2-7; abundance: once; d_gene: TRBD2; v_gene: TRBV7-2; CDR3nt: TGTGCCAGCAGCTCACGCGTGGGACTAGGCCACGAGCAGTACTTC; CDR3aa: CASSSRVGLGHEQYF
j_gene: TRBJ2-1; abundance: NA; d_gene: NA; v_gene: TRBV7-2; CDR3nt: TGTGCCAGCAGCCCCAAGTCCAGGGGCTCCTACAATGAGCAGTTCTTC; CDR3aa: CASSPKSRGSYNEQFF
j_gene: TRBJ2-3; abundance: many; d_gene: NA; v_gene: TRBV6-4; CDR3nt: TGTGCCAGCAGTGCCGGAGGGGCCCCAGATACGCAGTATTTT; CDR3aa: CASSAGGAPDTQYF
j_gene: TRBJ2-1; abundance: NA; d_gene: NA; v_gene: TRBV20-1; CDR3nt: TGCAGGGCGGTGGGGGAACCGGGTTCCTACAATGAGCAGTTCTTC; CDR3aa: CRAVGEPGSYNEQFF